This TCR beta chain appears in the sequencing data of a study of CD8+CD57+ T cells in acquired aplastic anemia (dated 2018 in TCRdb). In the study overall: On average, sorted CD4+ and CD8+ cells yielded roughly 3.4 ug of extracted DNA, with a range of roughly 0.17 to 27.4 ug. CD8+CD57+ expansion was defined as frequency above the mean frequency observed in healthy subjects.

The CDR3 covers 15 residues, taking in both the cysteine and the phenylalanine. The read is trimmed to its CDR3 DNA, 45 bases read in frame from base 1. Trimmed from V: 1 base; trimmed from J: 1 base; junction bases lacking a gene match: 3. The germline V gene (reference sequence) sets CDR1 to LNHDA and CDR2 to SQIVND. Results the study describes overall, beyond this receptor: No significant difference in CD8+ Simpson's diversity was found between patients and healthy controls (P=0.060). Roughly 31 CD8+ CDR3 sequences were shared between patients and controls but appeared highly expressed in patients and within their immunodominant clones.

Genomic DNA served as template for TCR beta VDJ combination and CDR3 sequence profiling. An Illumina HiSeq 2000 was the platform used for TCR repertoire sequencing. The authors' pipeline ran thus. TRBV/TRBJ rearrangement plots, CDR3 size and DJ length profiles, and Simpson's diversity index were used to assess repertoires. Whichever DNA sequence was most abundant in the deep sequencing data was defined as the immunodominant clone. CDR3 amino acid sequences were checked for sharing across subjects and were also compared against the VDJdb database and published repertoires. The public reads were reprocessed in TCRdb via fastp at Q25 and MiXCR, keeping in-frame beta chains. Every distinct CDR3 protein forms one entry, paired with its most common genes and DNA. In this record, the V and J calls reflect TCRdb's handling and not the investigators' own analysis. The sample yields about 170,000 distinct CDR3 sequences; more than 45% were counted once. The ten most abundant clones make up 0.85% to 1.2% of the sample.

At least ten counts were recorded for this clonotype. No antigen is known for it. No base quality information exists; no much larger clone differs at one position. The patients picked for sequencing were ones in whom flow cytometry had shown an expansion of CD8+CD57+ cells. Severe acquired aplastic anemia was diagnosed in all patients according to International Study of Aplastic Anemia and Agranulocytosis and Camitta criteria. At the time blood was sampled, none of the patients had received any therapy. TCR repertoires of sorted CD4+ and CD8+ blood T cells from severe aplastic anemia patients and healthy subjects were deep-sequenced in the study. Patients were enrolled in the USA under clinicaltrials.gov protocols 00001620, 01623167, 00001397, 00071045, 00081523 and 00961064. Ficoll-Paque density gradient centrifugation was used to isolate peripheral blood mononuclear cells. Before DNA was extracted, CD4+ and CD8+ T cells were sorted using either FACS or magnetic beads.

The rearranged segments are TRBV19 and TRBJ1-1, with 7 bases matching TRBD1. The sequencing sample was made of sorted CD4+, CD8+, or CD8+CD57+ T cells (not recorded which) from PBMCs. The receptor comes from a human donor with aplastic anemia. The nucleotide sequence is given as TGTGCCAGTAGTATAGTCGGGACAGCGAACACTGAAGCTTTCTTT. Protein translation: CASSIVGTANTEAFF.